These 20 T cell receptor beta chains were all obtained from the same sample, sequenced in a study of identical twins. MiXCR was run by TCRdb on the 5' RACE reads, yielding one entry per CDR3 protein. The table records around 480,000 distinct CDR3 sequences, over 12% of them present only once. These data were also reused for a study on yellow fever vaccine responses in identical twins.

Sample: CD4+ T cells sorted from blood. Receptor source: a woman under 30 in good health.

The DNA for the CDR3 is TGCGCCAGCAGCTTGGACAGTAAAGCGAACACCGGGGAGCTGTTTTTT. This translates into CASSLDSKANTGELFF. The chain uses TRBV5-1 and TRBJ2-2, with D hard to call. V shed 0 bases and J shed 0 bases, with 9 bases lying between them. The germline CDR1 and CDR2 sequences are SGHRS and YFSETQ. The CDR3 is 16 amino acids.

This clonotype appeared many times. The chain links TRBV27 to TRBJ2-1; 12 bases agree with TRBD1. Germline V CDR1 and CDR2: MNHEY, SMNVEV (reference sequence). The CDR3 extends over 12 amino acids. After removal of 9 bases from V and 8 bases from J, the junction contained 2 bases not matched to a gene. The CDR3 spells CARGTGGDEQFF. CDR3 DNA sequence: TGTGCCAGGGGGACAGGGGGCGATGAGCAGTTCTTC.

Ten or more counts support this clonotype. The chain employs TRBV12-3 or TRBV12-4 and TRBJ2-2; D gene uncertain. The CDR3 consists of 15 residues. V dropped 6 bases and J dropped 0 bases, with 11 bases sitting between them. The CDR3 bases are TGTGCCAGCAGCCTAACAACGGCGAACACCGGGGAGCTGTTTTTT. It codes for CASSLTTANTGELFF.

The rearrangement uses TRBV27 and TRBJ2-1; 8 positions agree with TRBD2. The germline V gene encodes CDR1 MNHEY and CDR2 SMNVEV (reference sequence). J was trimmed by 2 bases and V by 6 bases; bases with no gene match: 9. The CDR3 spans 16 residues. In DNA form, the CDR3 reads TGTGCCAGCAGCCCGAGGGAAGCGGGGGCCTACAATGAGCAGTTCTTC. Translating it yields CASSPREAGAYNEQFF.

This clonotype was observed many times. The chain carries TRBV12-3 or TRBV12-4 and TRBJ2-3; 7 nucleotides agree with TRBD2. V gave up 3 bases and J gave up 1 base; unmatched junction bases: 4. The CDR3 has 15 amino acids. CDR3 residues: CASSFGGSGTDTQYF. The CDR3 nucleotides read TGTGCCAGCAGTTTCGGGGGGAGTGGCACAGATACGCAGTATTTT.

In its sample, this clonotype was seen a few times. The rearrangement joins TRBV20-1 to TRBJ2-2; weak D call: TRBD2 (5 bases). The CDR3 consists of 17 residues. V lost 2 bases, J lost 0 bases, and 16 bases lay in between. Germline values: CDR1 DFQATT, CDR2 SNEGSKA (reference sequence). CDR3 region: CSARQSLALANTGELFF. In nucleotides, the CDR3 is TGCAGTGCTAGACAAAGTCTAGCCCTCGCGAACACCGGGGAGCTGTTTTTT.

The gene calls are TRBV4-2 and TRBJ2-3; 8 bases align to TRBD2. The V gene's germline CDR1 is LGHNA and CDR2 YNFKEQ. This CDR3 spans 16 amino acids. V was pared by 0 bases and J by 1 base, with 3 bases of the junction left unmatched. CDR3 DNA: TGTGCCAGCAGCCAAGAACACGGGGGGGGCACAGATACGCAGTATTTT. Protein sequence: CASSQEHGGGTDTQYF.

This clonotype was seen more than once but under ten times. This chain connects TRBV20-1 to TRBJ2-7; 8 bases map to TRBD1. The CDR3 runs 14 residues. Germline CDR1 is DFQATT and CDR2 is SNEGSKA (reference sequence). The V segment lost 0 bases and the J segment 5 bases; nucleotides outside the gene matches: 6. The CDR3 coding sequence is TGCAGTGCTAGAGATGTAGACAGGGGCCACGAGCAGTACTTC. Translation gives CSARDVDRGHEQYF.

The rearrangement links TRBV3-1 to TRBJ2-3, with D unresolved. V gave up 1 base and J gave up 3 bases, with 17 bases separating them. This CDR3 comprises 17 residues. Germline V gives CDR1 LGHDT, CDR2 YNNKEL (reference sequence). The CDR3 bases are TGTGCCAGCAGCCAAGGGCTCTCCCGCGCTCCTACAGATACGCAGTATTTT. As protein: CASSQGLSRAPTDTQYF.

There are a few counts of this clonotype. The rearrangement uses TRBV3-1 and TRBJ2-1; TRBD2 matches 9 bases. The CDR3 length is 15 residues. With V trimmed by 4 bases and J by 6 bases, 7 bases remained unmatched. Germline CDR1 is LGHDT and CDR2 is YNNKEL (reference sequence). This chain's CDR3 is CASSLQGGGANEQFF. For the CDR3, the DNA is TGTGCCAGCAGCCTCCAGGGCGGGGGGGCCAATGAGCAGTTCTTC.

In its sample, this clonotype was seen a few times. The chain carries TRBV5-1 and TRBJ2-1, with D possibly called TRBD1 or TRBD2 (7 bases each). Trimming shortened V by 4 bases and J by 7 bases, and 21 bases separated the two germline ends. Germline V gene lookup returns CDR1 SGHRS and CDR2 YFSETQ. CDR3 length: 16 residues. CDR3 amino acids: CASSLGGTALGNEQFF. CDR3 bases: TGCGCCAGCAGCCTGGGGGGGACAGCCCTAGGGAATGAGCAGTTCTTC.

The chain links TRBV2 to TRBJ2-2; possible D gene TRBD2, 6 bases. The CDR3 is made up of 15 amino acids. CDR1 is SNHLY, CDR2 FYNNEI, per germline. The V end was cut by 5 bases, the J end by 6 bases, with 16 bases between. The CDR3 DNA reads TGTGCCAGCAGTATGGAACTAGCAGGTGCCGGGGAGCTGTTTTTT. Protein product: CASSMELAGAGELFF. Combining the CDR3 with reference TRBV2 and TRBJ2-2 gives the whole variable domain EPEVTQTPSHQVTQMGQEVILRCVPISNHLYFYWYRQILGQKVEFLVSFYNNEISEKSEIFDDQFSVERPDGSNFTLKIRSTKLEDSAMYFCASSMELAGAGELFFGEGSRLTVL.

This clonotype was picked up a small number of times. The chain recombines TRBV6-2 or TRBV6-3 with TRBJ2-3; 13 bases agree with TRBD2. CDR1 is MNHEY and CDR2 is SVGEGT in the germline V gene. The junction had 5 bases not matched to a gene; V was cut back by 4 bases and J by 4 bases. This CDR3 spans 16 amino acids. The CDR3 DNA reads as TGTGCCAGCAGTTTCGGACTAGCGGGAGCGGCAGATACGCAGTATTTT. This codes for CASSFGLAGAADTQYF.

This clonotype was recorded a few times. The rearrangement links TRBV5-6 to TRBJ2-5, with D tentatively TRBD1 or TRBD2 (6 bases each). Germline V gives CDR1 SGHDT, CDR2 YYEEEE. This CDR3 is 16 amino acids long. V was clipped by 4 bases and J by 2 bases, with 18 bases between them. CDR3: CASSVVGGPTQETQYF. In DNA form, the CDR3 reads TGTGCCAGCAGCGTAGTCGGGGGCCCGACTCAAGAGACCCAGTACTTC.

The genes are TRBV27 and TRBJ2-2; possibly TRBD1 for D (5 bases). Trimming left V 2 bases short and J 6 bases short, with 16 bases between. The germline V gene encodes CDR1 MNHEY and CDR2 SMNVEV (reference sequence). The CDR3 sequence is 16 residues long. The CDR3 nucleotides read TGTGCCAGCAGTTTAATGAGCGATCTGGGGCCCGGGGAGCTGTTTTTT. This sequence encodes CASSLMSDLGPGELFF.

This clonotype was observed many times. The V gene is TRBV9, the J gene TRBJ2-3; no clear D. The V end was cut by 4 bases, the J end by 5 bases, with 8 bases between. Germline-derived CDR1 and CDR2 are SGDLS and YYNGEE. The CDR3 totals 12 residues. The CDR3 nucleotides are TGTGCCAGCAGCCCAGTTGAAGATACGCAGTATTTT. Protein sequence: CASSPVEDTQYF.

J is TRBJ2-1 and V is TRBV7-8; D may be TRBD1 or TRBD2 (5 bases each). Germline V gene lookup returns CDR1 SGHVS and CDR2 FQNEAQ. The CDR3 runs to 15 residues. V was cut by 4 bases and J by 6 bases, with 16 bases left in between. For the CDR3, the DNA is TGTGCCAGCAGCTCGCCCATCTTTGGGGGCAATGAGCAGTTCTTC. It is translated as CASSSPIFGGNEQFF.

This clonotype was found a few times. This chain uses TRBV6-4 with TRBJ2-7; 8 bases align to TRBD1. This CDR3 has 15 residues. With 5 bases clipped from V and 5 bases from J, the junction kept 11 bases outside the gene matches. Per germline, CDR1 MRHNA and CDR2 SNTAGT. Here the CDR3 DNA reads TGTGCCAGCAGTAGGACCGGGACAGGAAAGGACGAGCAGTACTTC. Amino acids: CASSRTGTGKDEQYF.

This clonotype showed up just a few times. This chain connects TRBV29-1 to TRBJ2-5; D call uncertain. Germline CDR1 is SQVTM and CDR2 is ANQGSEA. The ends were cut back, 7 bases at V and 5 bases at J, with 11 bases in the middle. The length of the CDR3 is 11 residues. CDR3 coding DNA: TGCAGCGCCGGAAGAGAGGAGACCCAGTACTTC. Protein: CSAGREETQYF.

This clonotype showed up many times. The V and J genes are TRBV4-3 and TRBJ2-1; D call uncertain. The CDR3 has 13 amino acids. Germline V lookup: CDR1 LGHNA, CDR2 YSLEER. V lost 0 bases and J 9 bases, leaving 9 bases between the germline ends. CDR3 sequence (DNA): TGCGCCAGCAGCCAAGAATCCCTCGGTGAGCAGTTCTTC. This gives the protein CASSQESLGEQFF.